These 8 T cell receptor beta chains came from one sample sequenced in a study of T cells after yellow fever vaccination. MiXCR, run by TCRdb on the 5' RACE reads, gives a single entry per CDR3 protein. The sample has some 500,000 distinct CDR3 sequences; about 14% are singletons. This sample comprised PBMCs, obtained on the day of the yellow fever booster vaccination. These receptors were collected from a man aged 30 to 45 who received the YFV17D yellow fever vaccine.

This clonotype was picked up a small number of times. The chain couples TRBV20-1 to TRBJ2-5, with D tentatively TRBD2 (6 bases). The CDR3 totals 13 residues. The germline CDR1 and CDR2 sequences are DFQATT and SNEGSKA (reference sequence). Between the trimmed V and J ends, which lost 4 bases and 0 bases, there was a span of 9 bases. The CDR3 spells CSANGGDQETQYF. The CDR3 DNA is TGCAGTGCTAACGGCGGGGACCAAGAGACCCAGTACTTC.

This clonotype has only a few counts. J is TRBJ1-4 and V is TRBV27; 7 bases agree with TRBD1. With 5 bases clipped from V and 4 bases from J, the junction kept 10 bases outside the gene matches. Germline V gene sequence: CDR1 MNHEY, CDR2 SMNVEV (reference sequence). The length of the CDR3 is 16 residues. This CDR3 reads CASSLSGGWINEKLFF. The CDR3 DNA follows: TGTGCCAGCAGTCTCTCAGGGGGTTGGATTAATGAAAAACTGTTTTTT.

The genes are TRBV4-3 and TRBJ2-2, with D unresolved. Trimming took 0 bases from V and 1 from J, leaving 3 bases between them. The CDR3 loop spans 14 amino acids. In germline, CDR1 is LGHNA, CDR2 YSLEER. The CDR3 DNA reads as TGCGCCAGCAGCCAAGATATGAACACCGGGGAGCTGTTTTTT. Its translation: CASSQDMNTGELFF.

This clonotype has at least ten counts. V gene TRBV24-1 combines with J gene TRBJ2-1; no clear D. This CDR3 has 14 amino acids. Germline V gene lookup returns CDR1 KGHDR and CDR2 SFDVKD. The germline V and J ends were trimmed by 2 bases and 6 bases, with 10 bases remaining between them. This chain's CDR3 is CATSDWSSGNEQFF. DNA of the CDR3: TGTGCCACCAGTGATTGGTCTTCAGGCAATGAGCAGTTCTTC.

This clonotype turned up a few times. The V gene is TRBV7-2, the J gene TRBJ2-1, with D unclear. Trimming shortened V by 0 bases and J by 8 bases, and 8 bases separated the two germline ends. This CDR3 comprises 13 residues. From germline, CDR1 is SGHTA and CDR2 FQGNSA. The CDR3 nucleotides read TGTGCCAGCAGCTTAGCCCCCGGCTATGAGCAGTTCTTC. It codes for CASSLAPGYEQFF.

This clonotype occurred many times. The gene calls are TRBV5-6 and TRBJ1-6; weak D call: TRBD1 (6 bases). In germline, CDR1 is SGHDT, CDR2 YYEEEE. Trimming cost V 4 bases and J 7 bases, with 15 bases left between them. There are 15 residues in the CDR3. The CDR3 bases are TGTGCCAGCAGCGTCGGGACACCGTCAAATTCACCCCTCCACTTT. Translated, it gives CASSVGTPSNSPLHF. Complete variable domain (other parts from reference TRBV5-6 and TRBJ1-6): DAGVTQSPTHLIKTRGQQVTLRCSPKSGHDTVSWYQQALGQGPQFIFQYYEEEERQRGNFPDRFSGHQFPNYSSELNVNALLLGDSALYLCASSVGTPSNSPLHFGNGTRLTVT.

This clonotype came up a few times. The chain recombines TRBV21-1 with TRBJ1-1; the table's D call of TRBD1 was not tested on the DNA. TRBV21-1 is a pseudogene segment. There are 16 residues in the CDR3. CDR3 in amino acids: CASSKGPRDMNTEAFF. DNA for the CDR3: TGTGCCAGCAGCAAAGGCCCCCGGGACATGAACACTGAAGCTTTCTTT.

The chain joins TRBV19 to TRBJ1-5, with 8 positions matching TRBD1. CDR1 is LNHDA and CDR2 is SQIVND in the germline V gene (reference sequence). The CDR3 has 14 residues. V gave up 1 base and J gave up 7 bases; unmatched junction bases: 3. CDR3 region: CASSIGDRWQPQHF. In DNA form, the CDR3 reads TGTGCCAGTAGTATAGGGGACAGGTGGCAGCCCCAGCATTTT.